The 19 T cell receptor beta chains listed next were all sequenced from one sample in a study of a mutant IDH1 vaccine in newly diagnosed glioma. Stated time point: week 35, safety follow-up. A single vaccine dose contained 300 ug of mutant IDH1 20-mer peptide, and topical imiquimod was used with it. What these receptors recognize is not known. Sequencing used immunoSEQ multiplex PCR; TCRdb keeps in-frame clones, though not all of them. The sample includes 26,000 or so clones, around four fifths of them seen just once. Sequences were derived from PBMCs, sampled from a glioma patient whose treatment included an IDH1 peptide vaccine. All receptors come from a man between 25 and 39 years old with glioma.

This clone was recorded a few times. The genes are TRBV6-6 and TRBJ2-7; tentatively, D is TRBD1 (6 bases). The CDR3 sequence is 11 residues long. Germline V gives CDR1 MNHNY, CDR2 SVGAGI (reference sequence). V lost 4 bases to trimming and J lost 11 bases, with 12 bases between them. The CDR3 sequence: CASSSGQTEYF. The CDR3 DNA reads as TGTGCCAGCAGTTCCGGACAGACAGAGTACTTC.

The chain joins TRBV9 to TRBJ2-5, with D uncertain. The CDR3 consists of 15 residues. Germline-derived CDR1 and CDR2 are SGDLS and YYNGEE. Trimming pared 0 bases from V and 4 bases from J, leaving 13 bases between. The DNA of the CDR3 is TGTGCCAGCAGCGTAGGGTGGGGTCTGGGAGAGACCCAGTACTTC. It specifies CASSVGWGLGETQYF.

The rearrangement joins TRBV10-3 to TRBJ1-1; no definite D call. The CDR3 totals 13 residues. Germline CDR1 and CDR2: ENHRY and SYGVKD. Trimming stripped 4 bases from V and 8 bases from J, with 14 bases between. The CDR3 DNA sequence: TGTGCCATCAGTGGGCTAGGTCTATCCGAAGCTTTCTTT. Protein sequence: CAISGLGLSEAFF.

The chain has TRBV7-8 and TRBJ1-5; D possibly corresponds to TRBD1 (5 bases). The CDR3 is made up of 15 amino acids. Germline CDR1 and CDR2: SGHVS and FQNEAQ. With 2 bases removed from V and 5 bases from J, the gap between germline ends came to 13 bases. DNA of the CDR3: TGTGCCAGCAGCTTACGTGCCAGGGTTCATCAGCCCCAGCATTTT. Its protein product is CASSLRARVHQPQHF.

This clone was counted between two and nine times. The chain links TRBV4-1 to TRBJ2-1; D unresolved. The CDR3 runs 21 residues. The V and J ends lost 0 bases and 4 bases respectively, with 28 bases between them. Per germline, CDR1 MGHRA and CDR2 YSYEKL. The CDR3 nucleotides read TGCGCCAGCAGCCAAGAAGGTGACAAGTCTACCCACCGCCTAAAATACAATGAGCAGTTCTTC. As protein: CASSQEGDKSTHRLKYNEQFF.

The rearrangement uses TRBV28 and TRBJ2-1, with D possibly being TRBD2 (5 bases). This CDR3 contains 16 residues. CDR1 and CDR2 from the germline V gene are MDHEN and SYDVKM. V dropped 6 bases and J dropped 9 bases, with 24 bases sitting between them. CDR3 DNA sequence: TGTGCCAGCAGGTCGCTAATCCTGGCAGTGGGGAGTGAGCAGTTCTTC. Translation: CASRSLILAVGSEQFF.

The chain joins TRBV30 to TRBJ2-3; D gene ambiguous. Germline V CDR1 and CDR2: GTSNPN, SVGIG (reference sequence). The CDR3 sequence is 11 residues long. Trimming removed 2 bases from V and 9 bases from J, with 9 bases in between. CDR3 in amino acids: CAWSKGNTQYF. The CDR3 DNA reads as TGTGCCTGGAGTAAAGGGAACACGCAGTATTTT. Complete variable domain (other parts from reference TRBV30 and TRBJ2-3): SQTIHQWPATLVQPVGSPLSLECTVEGTSNPNLYWYRQAAGRGLQLLFYSVGIGQISSEVPQNLSASRPQDRQFILSSKKLLLSDSGFYLCAWSKGNTQYFGPGTRLTVL.

This clone has only one observation. The chain's CDR3 is CASSGLGEKLFF. The CDR3 DNA follows: TGTGCCAGCAGCGGCTTGGGCGAAAAACTGTTTTTT. The rearrangement links TRBV7-8 to TRBJ1-4, with D uncertain. Germline-derived CDR1 and CDR2 are SGHVS and FQNEAQ. The CDR3 totals 12 residues. Between the trimmed V and J ends, which lost 5 bases and 8 bases, there was a span of 9 bases.

J is TRBJ2-2 and V is TRBV12-5; D is undetermined. The CDR3 consists of 11 residues. The germline gives CDR1 LGHNT, CDR2 FRNRAP. Trimming removed 5 bases at V and 4 bases at J, with 2 bases between. CDR3 bases: TGTGCTAGTGGTCGCACCGGGGAGCTGTTTTTT. This codes for CASGRTGELFF.

The CDR3 sequence is CASSPPAGGDYEQYF. The CDR3, as DNA: TGTGCCAGCAGCCCCCCCGCGGGCGGAGACTACGAGCAGTACTTC. The chain uses TRBV5-4 and TRBJ2-7, with a possible D match to TRBD2 (5 bases). Germline CDR1 and CDR2: SGHNT and YYREEE (reference sequence). CDR3 length: 15 amino acids. V was cut by 4 bases and J by 3 bases, with 17 bases left in between. Filled out from reference TRBV5-4 and TRBJ2-7, the complete variable domain reads ETGVTQSPTHLIKTRGQQVTLRCSSQSGHNTVSWYQQALGQGPQFIFQYYREEENGRGNFPPRFSGLQFPNYSSELNVNALELDDSALYLCASSPPAGGDYEQYFGPGTRLTVT.

The V gene is TRBV11-2, the J gene TRBJ2-5; D may match TRBD1 or TRBD2 (5 bases each). Deletions cut 4 bases from V and 2 bases from J, with 5 bases between. Germline V lookup: CDR1 SGHAT, CDR2 FQNNGV. This CDR3 region has 12 residues. The CDR3 spells CASSWGQETQYF. The CDR3 nucleotides are TGTGCCAGCAGCTGGGGGCAAGAGACCCAGTACTTC.

This clone was counted once. The chain combines TRBV4-2 with TRBJ1-2; TRBD1 matches at 9 bases. This CDR3 has 16 residues. Unmatched junction bases numbered 10, after V lost 0 bases and J lost 8 bases. Germline V CDR1 and CDR2: LGHNA, YNFKEQ. CDR3 nucleotide sequence: TGTGCCAGCAGCCAAGATCAGACAGGGGGTTTGAGAGGCTACACCTTC. Translating it yields CASSQDQTGGLRGYTF.

In its sample, this clone was seen once. The chain is built from TRBV10-3 and TRBJ2-7; possibly TRBD1 for D (6 bases). The germline gives CDR1 ENHRY, CDR2 SYGVKD. The ends were cut back, 2 bases at V and 3 bases at J, with 8 bases in the middle. The CDR3 spans 13 residues. In nucleotides, the CDR3 is TGTGCCATCAGTGAGGGGACAAACTACGAGCAGTACTTC. This sequence encodes CAISEGTNYEQYF.

This chain uses TRBV5-1 with TRBJ2-1, with a possible D match to TRBD1 (6 bases). The CDR3 is 14 residues long. Between the trimmed V and J ends, which lost 0 bases and 6 bases, there was a span of 10 bases. Germline loops: CDR1 SGHRS, CDR2 YFSETQ. In nucleotides, the CDR3 is TGCGCCAGCAGCTTGGTACAGGGTGGCAATGAGCAGTTCTTC. This sequence encodes CASSLVQGGNEQFF.

The chain uses TRBV11-1 and TRBJ1-2; 7 bases match TRBD1. Germline V gene sequence: CDR1 SGHAT, CDR2 FQDESV (reference sequence). V dropped 4 bases and J dropped 3; count of bases not matched to a gene: 11. This CDR3 has 16 amino acids. The CDR3 DNA is TGTGCCAGCAGCTATGGCGGGACAGAAGAATACTATGGCTACACCTTC. It encodes CASSYGGTEEYYGYTF. The full variable domain, in which reference TRBV11-1 and TRBJ1-2 provide the parts outside the CDR3, is EAEVAQSPRYKITEKSQAVAFWCDPISGHATLYWYRQILGQGPELLVQFQDESVVDDSQLPKDRFSAERLKGVDSTLKIQPAELGDSAMYLCASSYGGTEEYYGYTFGSGTRLTVV.

This chain joins TRBV27 and TRBJ1-2, with D possibly TRBD1 on 5 matching bases. Trimming removed 4 bases at V and 4 bases at J, with 10 bases between. Germline CDR1 reads MNHEY; CDR2 reads SMNVEV (reference sequence). The CDR3 covers 13 residues. CDR3 nucleotide sequence: TGTGCCAGCAGTTCAGACAGATCCTATGGCTACACCTTC. This sequence encodes CASSSDRSYGYTF.

The V and J genes are TRBV5-4 and TRBJ2-7, with TRBD1 matching over 7 bases. V trimming: 0 bases; J trimming: 7 bases; junction bases outside the gene matches: 4. This CDR3 region has 13 residues. Germline assignment: CDR1 SGHNT and CDR2 YYREEE (reference sequence). CDR3 region: CASSLGGTAEQYF. CDR3 in DNA: TGTGCCAGCAGCTTGGGTGGGACAGCGGAGCAGTACTTC.

The chain joins TRBV7-9 to TRBJ1-2, with a weak D call TRBD1 (6 bases). Trimming left V 5 bases short and J 8 bases short, with 21 bases between. This CDR3 spans 15 amino acids. Germline values: CDR1 SEHNR, CDR2 FQNEAQ (reference sequence). The chain's CDR3 is CASSQLEGTINGYTF. CDR3 DNA sequence: TGTGCCAGCAGCCAATTAGAGGGGACAATAAACGGCTACACCTTC.

This sequence joins TRBV9 and TRBJ2-7, with 12 bases identical to TRBD1. The CDR3 loop spans 16 amino acids. Per the germline V gene, CDR1 is SGDLS and CDR2 is YYNGEE. With V trimmed by 4 bases and J by 5 bases, 10 bases remained unmatched. The CDR3 is CASSKSGGTGGNEQYF. The CDR3 nucleotides are TGTGCCAGCAGCAAATCCGGAGGGACAGGGGGCAACGAGCAGTACTTC.